The source of this T cell receptor beta chain is a study of chemoradiotherapy in HPV16-positive cancers. As for the study in general: Candidate HPV-specific T-cell clones and common TCR motifs came from functional assays in two HPV16-positive patients.

Some clones are missing from TCRdb's copy, which holds only in-frame ones; the method was immunoSEQ multiplex PCR. The sample has some 15,000 clones; about 91% are singletons. CDR1 and CDR2 from the germline V gene are MNHEY and SVGAGI. J was trimmed by 3 bases and V by 2 bases; bases with no gene match: 2. This CDR3 comprises 15 residues. Broader study findings: Functional assays defining HPV-specific T cells used only two HPV16-positive patients. For HPV16-positive patients, expanding HPV-responsive T cells associated with longer recurrence-free survival.

As regards this clone: Its antigen is unknown.

The rearrangement links TRBV6-5 to TRBJ2-3, with 10 bases that match TRBD2. Sample: blood, taken from a patient who underwent chemoradiotherapy. This TCR was recovered from a human donor with HPV-associated anogenital cancer. Here the CDR3 reads CASSYRGLATDTQYF. The CDR3 bases are TGTGCCAGCAGTTACCGGGGACTAGCGACAGATACGCAGTATTTT.